One sample yielded the 2 T cell receptor beta chains listed below, sequenced in a study of OX40 agonist ivuxolimab in advanced cancers. The assay was immunoSEQ multiplex PCR, and TCRdb's table has in-frame clones only and misses some. In the table there are fewer than 70,000 clones, about 88% of which are singletons. Here the sequenced sample was CD4+ or CD8+ T cells sorted from blood, taken in a trial of the OX40 agonist ivuxolimab. Source of these receptors: an adult with an advanced solid tumor such as melanoma, head and neck, liver or kidney cancer.

There are a few counts of this clone. V usage is TRBV4-3 and J usage is TRBJ2-7; 8 bases fit TRBD1. Germline lookup yields CDR1 LGHNA and CDR2 YSLEER. J gave up 2 bases and V 4 bases, and 16 bases lay outside the gene matches. CDR3 length: 18 residues. The chain's CDR3 is CASSLRPSSTGVTYEQYF. The CDR3 region has the DNA TGCGCCAGCAGCCTAAGACCCTCTTCGACAGGGGTCACCTACGAGCAGTACTTC.

The chain is built from TRBV10-3 and TRBJ1-2; possibly TRBD1 for D (5 bases). V dropped 3 bases and J dropped 3 bases, with 11 bases sitting between them. This CDR3 spans 14 amino acids. Germline V gene data show CDR1 as ENHRY and CDR2 as SYGVKD. CDR3 in amino acids: CAISDSGGDYGYTF. The CDR3 bases are TGTGCCATCAGTGACTCCGGGGGGGACTATGGCTACACCTTC.